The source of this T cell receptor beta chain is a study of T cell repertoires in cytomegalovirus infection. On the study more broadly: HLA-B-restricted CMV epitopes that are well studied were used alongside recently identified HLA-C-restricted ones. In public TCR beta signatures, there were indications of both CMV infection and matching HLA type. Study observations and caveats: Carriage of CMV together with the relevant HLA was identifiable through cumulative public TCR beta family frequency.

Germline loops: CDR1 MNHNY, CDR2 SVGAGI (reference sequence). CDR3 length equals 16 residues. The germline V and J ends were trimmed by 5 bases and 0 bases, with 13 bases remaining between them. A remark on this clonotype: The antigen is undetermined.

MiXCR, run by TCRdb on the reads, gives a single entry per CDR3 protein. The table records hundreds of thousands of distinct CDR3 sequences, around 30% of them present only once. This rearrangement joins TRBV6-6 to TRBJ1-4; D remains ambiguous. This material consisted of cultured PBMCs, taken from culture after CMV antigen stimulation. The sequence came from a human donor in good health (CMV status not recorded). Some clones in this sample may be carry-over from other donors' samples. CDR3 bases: TGTGCCAGCAGTGTAGGGTGGAGGGCAACTAATGAAAAACTGTTTTTT. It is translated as CASSVGWRATNEKLFF.